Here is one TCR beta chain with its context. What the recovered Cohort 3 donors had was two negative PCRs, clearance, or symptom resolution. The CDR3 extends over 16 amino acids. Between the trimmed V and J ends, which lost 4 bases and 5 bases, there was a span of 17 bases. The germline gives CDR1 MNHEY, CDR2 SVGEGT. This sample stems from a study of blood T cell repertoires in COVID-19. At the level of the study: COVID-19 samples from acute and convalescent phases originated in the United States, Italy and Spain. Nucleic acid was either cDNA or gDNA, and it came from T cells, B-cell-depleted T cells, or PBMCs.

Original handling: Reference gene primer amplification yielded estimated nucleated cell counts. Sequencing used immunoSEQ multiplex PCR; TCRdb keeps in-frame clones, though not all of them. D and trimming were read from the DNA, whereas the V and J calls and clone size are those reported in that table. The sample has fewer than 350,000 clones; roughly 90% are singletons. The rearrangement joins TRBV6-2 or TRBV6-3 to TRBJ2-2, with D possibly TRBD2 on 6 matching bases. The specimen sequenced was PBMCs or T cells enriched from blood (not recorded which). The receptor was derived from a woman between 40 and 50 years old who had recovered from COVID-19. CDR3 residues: CASSSHGTAGTGELFF. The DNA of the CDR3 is TGTGCCAGCAGTTCGCATGGGACCGCGGGGACCGGGGAGCTGTTTTTT.